A selection of T cell receptor beta chains follows, all from one sample in a study of cytomegalovirus exposure and HLA in healthy donors. Produced via immunoSEQ multiplex PCR; TCRdb's table is partial and in-frame only. The sample contains 170,000 or so clones, around 80% of which appear only once. The sample comprised PBMCs. The receptors were sampled from a woman aged 45-65 years in good health and CMV-seropositive. Both conserved end residues are part of each CDR3. Fields, in order: D gene, clone size, J gene, V gene, CDR3 protein, CDR3 DNA. D genes are given only for firm matches. Rows may omit the clone size; those that give it use once, few, many or a size class.

NA | NA | TRBJ2-6 | TRBV14 | CASSLRSGANVLTF | TGTGCCAGCAGCCTGCGCTCTGGGGCCAACGTCCTGACTTTC
TRBD2 | NA | TRBJ2-5 | TRBV6-6 | CASSRLAGSETQYF | TGTGCCAGCAGCAGACTAGCCGGGAGCGAGACCCAGTACTTC
NA | NA | TRBJ1-1 | TRBV6-6 | CATETFYHTEAFF | TGTGCCACCGAGACTTTTTACCACACTGAAGCTTTCTTT
NA | NA | TRBJ2-7 | TRBV21-1 | CASSKVDRACYEQYF | TGTGCCAGCAGCAAGGTAGACAGGGCCTGCTACGAGCAGTACTTC
TRBD1 | NA | TRBJ1-2 | TRBV7-2 | CASSLLDRAYGYTF | TGTGCCAGCAGCCTCTTGGACAGGGCCTATGGCTACACCTTC
NA | NA | TRBJ1-1 | TRBV7-2 | CASSLVPGGVGTEAFF | TGTGCCAGCAGCTTAGTACCCGGAGGGGTCGGGACTGAAGCTTTCTTT
NA | NA | TRBJ2-2 | TRBV11-1 | CASSFLSTGELFF | TGTGCCAGCAGCTTTCTGAGTACCGGGGAGCTGTTTTTT
NA | once | TRBJ1-1 | TRBV2 | CASLSSTGRGTEAFF | TGTGCCAGTCTTAGTAGTACAGGGCGGGGGACTGAAGCTTTCTTT
NA | NA | TRBJ1-3 | TRBV18 | CASSPADTIYF | TGTGCCAGCTCACCCGCGGACACCATATATTTT
NA | NA | TRBJ2-7 | TRBV5-1 | CASRQGGGYEQYF | TGCGCCAGCAGACAGGGAGGGGGCTACGAGCAGTACTTC
NA | NA | TRBJ2-4 | TRBV2 | CASSTGLGIGSIGTKNIQYF | TGTGCCAGCAGTACGGGGTTGGGAATTGGGAGCATCGGGACCAAAAACATTCAGTACTTC
NA | once | TRBJ2-3 | TRBV4-2 | CASSQDALGATDTQYF | TGTGCCAGCAGCCAAGACGCGCTGGGAGCCACAGATACGCAGTATTTT
TRBD1 | NA | TRBJ1-1 | TRBV28 | CASSSPRQGMNTEAFF | TGTGCCAGCAGCTCCCCCCGACAGGGGATGAACACTGAAGCTTTCTTT
TRBD1 | NA | TRBJ1-5 | TRBV7-8 | CASSEPRGRGQPQHF | TGTGCCAGCAGCGAGCCCAGGGGGCGAGGTCAGCCCCAGCATTTT
NA | NA | TRBJ1-2 | TRBV18 | CASSPPGALLTYGYTF | TGTGCCAGCTCACCACCAGGGGCCCTCCTAACCTATGGCTACACCTTC
NA | NA | TRBJ2-1 | TRBV6-1 | CASSEGLFGGPTANEQFF | TGTGCCAGCAGTGAAGGCCTTTTCGGGGGGCCAACGGCCAATGAGCAGTTCTTC
NA | NA | TRBJ2-7 | TRBV15 | CATSRGQGQGYEQYF | TGTGCCACCAGCCGAGGGCAGGGGCAAGGCTACGAGCAGTACTTC
TRBD1 | NA | TRBJ2-1 | TRBV6-5 | CASSYSSLVGTEEQFF | TGTGCCAGCAGTTACTCATCTCTGGTCGGGACAGAAGAGCAGTTCTTC
TRBD1 | few | TRBJ1-5 | TRBV28 | CASSWGLGGRGENQPQHF | TGTGCCAGCAGTTGGGGTCTAGGGGGCAGGGGGGAAAATCAGCCCCAGCATTTT
NA | NA | TRBJ1-6 | TRBV7-8 | CASSLAKGLPNSPLHF | TGTGCCAGCAGCTTAGCGAAGGGACTTCCTAATTCACCCCTCCACTTT
TRBD1 | NA | TRBJ2-2 | TRBV30 | CASGTGANGELFF | TGTGCCTCCGGGACAGGGGCGAACGGGGAGCTGTTTTTT
NA | few | TRBJ2-5 | TRBV7-2 | CASSRTSVTQETQYF | TGTGCCAGCAGCCGCACGTCAGTAACCCAAGAGACCCAGTACTTC
TRBD2 | NA | TRBJ2-1 | TRBV7-2 | CASSLVTGGGFSEQFF | TGTGCCAGCAGCTTAGTTACGGGAGGGGGGTTCAGTGAGCAGTTCTTC
TRBD2 | once | TRBJ2-1 | TRBV12-5 | CASGSGLAAYNEQFF | TGTGCTAGTGGTTCCGGACTAGCGGCCTACAATGAGCAGTTCTTC
TRBD2 | NA | TRBJ2-3 | TRBV30 | CAWRLRLAGETDTQYF | TGTGCCTGGAGATTGAGGTTGGCGGGGGAAACAGATACGCAGTATTTT
NA | NA | TRBJ2-3 | TRBV11-1 | CASSLNMGRASTDTQYF | TGTGCCAGCAGCCTAAACATGGGCCGTGCTAGCACAGATACGCAGTATTTT
NA | NA | TRBJ2-7 | TRBV28 | CASSFSGGYEQYF | TGTGCCAGCAGTTTTTCAGGGGGGTACGAGCAGTACTTC
NA | NA | TRBJ2-7 | TRBV5-1 | CASSWGAPKGEQYF | TGCGCAAGCTCTTGGGGAGCACCTAAGGGCGAGCAGTACTTC
TRBD2 | NA | TRBJ2-3 | TRBV5-1 | CASSSRSSAGAFPITDTQYF | TGCGCCAGCAGCTCACGTAGCTCGGCGGGAGCGTTTCCTATCACAGATACGCAGTATTTT
NA | once | TRBJ1-5 | TRBV7-2 | CASSLVPGQVEPQHF | TGTGCCAGCAGCTTAGTTCCAGGGCAGGTTGAGCCCCAGCATTTT
NA | few | TRBJ1-2 | TRBV9 | CASSVGLGRGYGYTF | TGTGCCAGCAGCGTAGGGTTGGGGCGCGGCTATGGCTACACCTTC
NA | NA | TRBJ1-6 | TRBV5-4 | CASSVGFPGNSPLHF | TGTGCCAGCAGCGTCGGATTCCCGGGTAATTCACCCCTCCACTTT
NA | NA | TRBJ1-5 | TRBV18 | CASSPEGNQPQHF | TGTGCCAGCTCACCGGAGGGGAATCAGCCCCAGCATTTT
TRBD2 | few | TRBJ2-5 | TRBV7-2 | CASSSGREGTQYF | TGTGCCAGCAGTAGCGGGAGGGAGGGGACCCAGTACTTC
NA | once | TRBJ1-1 | TRBV7-3 | CASSLLVNTEAFF | TGTGCCAGCAGCTTATTAGTGAACACTGAAGCTTTCTTT
NA | NA | TRBJ2-5 | TRBV4-2 | CASSQGTGWETQYF | TGTGCCAGCAGCCAAGGTACGGGGTGGGAGACCCAGTACTTC
NA | once | TRBJ1-1 | TRBV6-1 | CASSGAHRENTEAFF | TGTGCCAGCAGTGGGGCGCACAGGGAGAACACTGAAGCTTTCTTT
NA | NA | TRBJ1-2 | TRBV7-2 | CASSLALQGSYGYTF | TGTGCCAGCAGCTTAGCCTTACAGGGTAGCTATGGCTACACCTTC
NA | NA | TRBJ1-2 | TRBV4-2 | CASSLSGGGYTF | TGTGCCAGCAGCCTCTCTGGAGGTGGCTACACCTTC
TRBD2 | once | TRBJ2-2 | TRBV9 | CASSIKAGRQGPGELFF | TGTGCCAGCAGCATTAAAGCGGGACGCCAGGGCCCCGGGGAGCTGTTTTTT
TRBD2 | NA | TRBJ2-3 | TRBV9 | CASSVAPAGGSQYF | TGTGCCAGCAGCGTAGCGCCAGCGGGGGGGTCGCAGTATTTT
NA | NA | TRBJ1-2 | TRBV7-9 | CASSIYRLASYGYTF | TGTGCCAGCAGCATATACAGGCTTGCAAGCTATGGCTACACCTTC
NA | NA | TRBJ2-3 | TRBV19 | CASSAPGEADTQYF | TGTGCCAGTAGTGCCCCGGGGGAGGCAGATACGCAGTATTTT
TRBD2 | NA | TRBJ2-5 | TRBV4-2 | CASSLGLAGEETQYF | TGTGCCAGCAGCCTGGGACTAGCGGGGGAAGAGACCCAGTACTTC
NA | once | TRBJ2-3 | TRBV7-3 | CASSERRTGTDTQYF | TGTGCCAGCAGCGAACGCCGAACGGGGACAGATACGCAGTATTTT
TRBD1 | NA | TRBJ2-5 | TRBV6-1 | CASQLFQGAYETQYF | TGTGCCAGCCAACTTTTCCAGGGGGCGTATGAGACCCAGTACTTC
TRBD2 | few | TRBJ2-1 | TRBV19 | CASSWGLAGVFPYNEQFF | TGTGCCAGTAGTTGGGGACTAGCGGGGGTGTTTCCATACAATGAGCAGTTCTTC
TRBD2 | NA | TRBJ2-1 | TRBV7-2 | CASSSSPGLAEQFF | TGTGCCAGCAGCTCATCGCCGGGACTAGCGGAGCAGTTCTTC
NA | NA | TRBJ2-3 | TRBV21-1 | CASSERGGDRRRDTQYF | TGTGCCAGCAGCGAACGGGGCGGGGACCGGAGAAGAGATACGCAGTATTTT
NA | few | TRBJ2-7 | TRBV4-3 | CASSQVDAQGYEQYF | TGCGCCAGCAGCCAAGTTGACGCCCAGGGCTACGAGCAGTACTTC
NA | NA | TRBJ1-6 | TRBV5-1 | CASRQAYNSPLHF | TGCGCCAGCAGACAGGCCTATAATTCACCCCTCCACTTT
NA | once | TRBJ1-5 | TRBV18 | CASSPKTGNQPQHF | TGTGCCAGCTCACCAAAGACAGGCAATCAGCCCCAGCATTTT
NA | NA | TRBJ1-4 | TRBV10-3 | CATGGGGGTEKLFF | TGTGCCACGGGGGGGGGTGGAGGAACGGAAAAACTGTTTTTT
NA | NA | TRBJ1-2 | TRBV29-1 | CSVEGWGQNYGYTF | TGCAGCGTTGAAGGATGGGGGCAAAACTATGGCTACACCTTC
TRBD1 | NA | TRBJ2-6 | TRBV28 | CASSVGTATSGANVLTF | TGTGCCAGCAGTGTCGGGACAGCCACCTCTGGGGCCAACGTCCTGACTTTC